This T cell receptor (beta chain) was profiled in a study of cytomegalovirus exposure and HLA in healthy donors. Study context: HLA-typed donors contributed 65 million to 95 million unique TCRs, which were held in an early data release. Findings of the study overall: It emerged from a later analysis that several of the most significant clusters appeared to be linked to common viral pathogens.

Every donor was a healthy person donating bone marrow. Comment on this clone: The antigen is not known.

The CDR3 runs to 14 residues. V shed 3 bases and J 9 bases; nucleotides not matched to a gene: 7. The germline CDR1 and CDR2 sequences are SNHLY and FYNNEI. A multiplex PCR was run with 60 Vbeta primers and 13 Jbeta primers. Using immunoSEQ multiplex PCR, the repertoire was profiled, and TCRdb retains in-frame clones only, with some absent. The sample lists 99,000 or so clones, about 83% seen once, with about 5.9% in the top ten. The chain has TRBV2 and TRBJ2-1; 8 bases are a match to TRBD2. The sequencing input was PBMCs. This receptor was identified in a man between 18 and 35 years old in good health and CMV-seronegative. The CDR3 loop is CASSEREVRFEQFF. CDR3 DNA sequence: TGTGCCAGCAGTGAGCGGGAGGTTAGGTTTGAGCAGTTCTTC.